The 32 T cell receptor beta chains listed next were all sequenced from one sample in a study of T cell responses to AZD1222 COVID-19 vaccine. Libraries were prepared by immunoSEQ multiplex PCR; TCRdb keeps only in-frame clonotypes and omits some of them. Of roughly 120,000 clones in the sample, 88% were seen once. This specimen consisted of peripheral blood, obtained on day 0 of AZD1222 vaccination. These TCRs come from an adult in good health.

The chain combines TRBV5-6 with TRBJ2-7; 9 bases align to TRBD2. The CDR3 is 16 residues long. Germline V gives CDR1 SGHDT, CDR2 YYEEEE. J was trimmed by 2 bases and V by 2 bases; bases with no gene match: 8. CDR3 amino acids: CASSLLRASGTYEQYF. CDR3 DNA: TGTGCCAGCAGCTTATTAAGGGCTAGCGGGACCTACGAGCAGTACTTC. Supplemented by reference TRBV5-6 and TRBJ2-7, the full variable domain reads DAGVTQSPTHLIKTRGQQVTLRCSPKSGHDTVSWYQQALGQGPQFIFQYYEEEERQRGNFPDRFSGHQFPNYSSELNVNALLLGDSALYLCASSLLRASGTYEQYFGPGTRLTVT.

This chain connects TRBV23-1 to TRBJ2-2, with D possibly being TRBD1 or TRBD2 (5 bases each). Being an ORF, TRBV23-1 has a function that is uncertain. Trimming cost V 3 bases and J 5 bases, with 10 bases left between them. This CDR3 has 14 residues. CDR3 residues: CASSHGEGTGELFF. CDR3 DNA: TGCGCCAGCAGTCACGGTGAGGGGACCGGGGAGCTGTTTTTT.

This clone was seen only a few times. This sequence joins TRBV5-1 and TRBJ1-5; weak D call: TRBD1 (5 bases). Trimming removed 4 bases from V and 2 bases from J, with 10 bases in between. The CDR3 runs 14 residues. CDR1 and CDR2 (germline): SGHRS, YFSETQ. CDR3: CASSPRGGNQPQHF. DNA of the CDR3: TGCGCCAGCAGCCCCCGGGGGGGCAATCAGCCCCAGCATTTT.

DNA for the CDR3: TGTGCCAGCAGTGACACAGGGACTTCCAATCAGCCCCAGCATTTT. Its protein is CASSDTGTSNQPQHF. The chain uses TRBV28 and TRBJ1-5, with D possibly TRBD1 on 6 matching bases. CDR3 size: 15 residues. V was pared by 5 bases and J by 3 bases, with 14 bases between. In germline, CDR1 is MDHEN, CDR2 SYDVKM.

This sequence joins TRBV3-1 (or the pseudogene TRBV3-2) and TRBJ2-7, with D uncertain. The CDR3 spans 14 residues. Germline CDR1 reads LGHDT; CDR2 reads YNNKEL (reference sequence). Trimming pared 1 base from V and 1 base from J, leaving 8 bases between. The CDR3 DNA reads TGTGCCAGCAGCCAAGTGGGCATTTCCTACGAGCAGTACTTC. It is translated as CASSQVGISYEQYF.

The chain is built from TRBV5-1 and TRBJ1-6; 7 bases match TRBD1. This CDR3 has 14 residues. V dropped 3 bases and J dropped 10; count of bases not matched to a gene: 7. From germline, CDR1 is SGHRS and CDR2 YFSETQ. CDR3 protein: CASSYDRVQSPLHF. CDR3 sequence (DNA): TGCGCCAGCAGCTATGACAGGGTGCAATCACCCCTCCACTTT.

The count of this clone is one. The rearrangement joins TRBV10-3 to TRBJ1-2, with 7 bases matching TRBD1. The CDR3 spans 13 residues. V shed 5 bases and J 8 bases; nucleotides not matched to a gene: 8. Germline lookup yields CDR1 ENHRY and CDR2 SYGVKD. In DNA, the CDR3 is TGTGCCATCAGTCCGACAGGGCGGGAAGGCTACACCTTC. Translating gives CAISPTGREGYTF.

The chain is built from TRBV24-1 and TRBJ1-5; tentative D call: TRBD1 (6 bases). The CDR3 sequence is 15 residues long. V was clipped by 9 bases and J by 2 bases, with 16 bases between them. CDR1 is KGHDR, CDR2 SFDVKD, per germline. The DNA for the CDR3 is TGTGCCACCGGGGGGGCAGGGATCGGCAATCAGCCCCAGCATTTT. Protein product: CATGGAGIGNQPQHF.

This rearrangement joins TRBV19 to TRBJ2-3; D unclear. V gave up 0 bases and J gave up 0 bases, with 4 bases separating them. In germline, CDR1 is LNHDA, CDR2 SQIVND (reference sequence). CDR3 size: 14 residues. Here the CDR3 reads CASSIEGSTDTQYF. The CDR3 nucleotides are TGTGCCAGTAGTATAGAGGGAAGCACAGATACGCAGTATTTT.

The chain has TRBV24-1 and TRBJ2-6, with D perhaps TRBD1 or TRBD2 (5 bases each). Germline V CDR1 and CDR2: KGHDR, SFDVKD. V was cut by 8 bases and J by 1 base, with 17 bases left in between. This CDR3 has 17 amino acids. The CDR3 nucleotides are TGTGCCACCATGGGGGTTGAGTCGACATCTGGGGCCAACGTCCTGACTTTC. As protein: CATMGVESTSGANVLTF.

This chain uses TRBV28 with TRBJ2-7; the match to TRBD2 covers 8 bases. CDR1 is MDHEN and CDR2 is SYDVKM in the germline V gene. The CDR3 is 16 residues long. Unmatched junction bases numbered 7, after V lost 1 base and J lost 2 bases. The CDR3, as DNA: TGTGCCAGCAGTTTATCCACGGGAGGGCCTACCTACGAGCAGTACTTC. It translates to CASSLSTGGPTYEQYF.

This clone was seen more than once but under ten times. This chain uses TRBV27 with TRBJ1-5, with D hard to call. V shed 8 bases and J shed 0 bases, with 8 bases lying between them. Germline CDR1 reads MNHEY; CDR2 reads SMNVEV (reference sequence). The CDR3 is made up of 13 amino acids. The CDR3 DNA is TGTGCCAGCGGCCCCTATAGCAATCAGCCCCAGCATTTT. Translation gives CASGPYSNQPQHF.

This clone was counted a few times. The CDR3 DNA follows: TGTGCCAGCAGTAAACCGACCGGGACCCTATATAGCAATCAGCCCCAGCATTTT. This encodes CASSKPTGTLYSNQPQHF. The rearrangement joins TRBV2 to TRBJ1-5; TRBD1 might be the D (5 bases). This CDR3 has 18 amino acids. Trimming left V 5 bases short and J 0 bases short, with 20 bases between. Germline loops: CDR1 SNHLY, CDR2 FYNNEI.

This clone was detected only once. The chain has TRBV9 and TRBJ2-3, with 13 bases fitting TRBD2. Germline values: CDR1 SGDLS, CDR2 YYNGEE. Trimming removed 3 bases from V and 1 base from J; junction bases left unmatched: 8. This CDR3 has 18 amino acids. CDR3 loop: CASSAPPGLAGGTDTQYF. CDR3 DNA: TGTGCCAGCAGCGCCCCCCCCGGACTAGCGGGGGGCACAGATACGCAGTATTTT.

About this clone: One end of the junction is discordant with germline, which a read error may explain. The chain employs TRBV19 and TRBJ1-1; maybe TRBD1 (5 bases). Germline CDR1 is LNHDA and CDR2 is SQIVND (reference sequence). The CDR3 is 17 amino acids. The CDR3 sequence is CASTLQVGAGINSEAFF. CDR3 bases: TGTGCCAGTACCCTCCAGGTCGGGGCAGGGATTAACAGTGAAGCTTTCTTT.

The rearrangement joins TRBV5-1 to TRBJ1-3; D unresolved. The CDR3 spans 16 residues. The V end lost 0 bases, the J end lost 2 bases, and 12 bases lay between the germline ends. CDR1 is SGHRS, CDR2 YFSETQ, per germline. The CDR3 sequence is CASSLVGAPTGNTIYF. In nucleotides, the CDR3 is TGCGCCAGCAGCTTGGTTGGAGCGCCCACTGGAAACACCATATATTTT.

CDR3 loop: CASSSGGHLFTDTQYF. The CDR3 region has the DNA TGTGCCAGCAGTTCAGGGGGCCACTTATTCACAGATACGCAGTATTTT. The chain carries TRBV5-8 and TRBJ2-3; TRBD1 agrees at 8 bases. This CDR3 has 16 amino acids. Germline V gene sequence: CDR1 SGHTS, CDR2 YDEGEE. V lost 5 bases to trimming and J lost 2 bases; unmatched junction nucleotides: 10.

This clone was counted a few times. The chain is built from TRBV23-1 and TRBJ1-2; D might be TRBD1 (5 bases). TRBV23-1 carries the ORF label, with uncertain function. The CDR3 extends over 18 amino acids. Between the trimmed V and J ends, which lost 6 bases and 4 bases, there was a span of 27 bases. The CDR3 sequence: CASSLSTVWDPWAYGYTF. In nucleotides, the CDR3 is TGCGCCAGCAGCCTCTCGACAGTCTGGGATCCTTGGGCCTATGGCTACACCTTC.

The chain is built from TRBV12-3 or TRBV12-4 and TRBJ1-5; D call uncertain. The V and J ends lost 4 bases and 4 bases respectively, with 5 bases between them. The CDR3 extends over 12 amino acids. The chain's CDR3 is CASSSMNQPQHF. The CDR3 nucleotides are TGTGCCAGCAGTTCCATGAATCAGCCCCAGCATTTT.

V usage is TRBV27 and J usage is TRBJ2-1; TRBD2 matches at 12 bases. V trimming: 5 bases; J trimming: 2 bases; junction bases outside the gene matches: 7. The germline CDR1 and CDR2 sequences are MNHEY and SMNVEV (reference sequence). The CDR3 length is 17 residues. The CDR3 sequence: CASSPWTSGVAYNEQFF. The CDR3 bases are TGTGCCAGCAGTCCTTGGACTAGCGGGGTAGCCTACAATGAGCAGTTCTTC.

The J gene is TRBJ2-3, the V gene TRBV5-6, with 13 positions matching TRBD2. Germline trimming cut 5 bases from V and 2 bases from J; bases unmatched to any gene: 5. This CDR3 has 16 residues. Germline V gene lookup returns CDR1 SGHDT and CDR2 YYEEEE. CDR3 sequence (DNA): TGTGCCAGCAGGCCGGGACTAGCGGGATACACAGATACGCAGTATTTT. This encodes CASRPGLAGYTDTQYF.

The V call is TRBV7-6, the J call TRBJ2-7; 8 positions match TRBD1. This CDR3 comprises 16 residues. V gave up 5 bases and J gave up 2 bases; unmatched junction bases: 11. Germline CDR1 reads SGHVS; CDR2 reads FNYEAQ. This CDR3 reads CASSPQTGVGTYEQYF. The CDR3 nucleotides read TGTGCCAGCAGCCCTCAGACAGGGGTGGGGACCTACGAGCAGTACTTC.

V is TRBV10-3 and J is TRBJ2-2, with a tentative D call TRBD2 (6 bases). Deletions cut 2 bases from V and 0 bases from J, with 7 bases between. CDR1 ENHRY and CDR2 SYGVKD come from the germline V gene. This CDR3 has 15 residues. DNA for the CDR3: TGTGCCATCAGTGAGGTAGCGGCGAACACCGGGGAGCTGTTTTTT. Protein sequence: CAISEVAANTGELFF.

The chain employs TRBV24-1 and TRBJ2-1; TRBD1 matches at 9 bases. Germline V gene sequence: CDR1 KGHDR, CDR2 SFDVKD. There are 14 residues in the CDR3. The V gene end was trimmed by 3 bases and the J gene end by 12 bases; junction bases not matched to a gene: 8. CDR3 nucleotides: TGTGCCACCAGTGATCAGGGACAGGGAGGACGGCAGTTCTTC. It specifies CATSDQGQGGRQFF.

DNA for the CDR3: TGTGCCAGCAGTTTATCGGGGGGGCAAGAGACCCAGTACTTC. Residues: CASSLSGGQETQYF. The chain recombines TRBV28 with TRBJ2-5; 8 bases match TRBD2. The CDR3 covers 14 residues. Germline V gives CDR1 MDHEN, CDR2 SYDVKM. The V segment lost 1 base and the J segment 2 bases; nucleotides outside the gene matches: 0.

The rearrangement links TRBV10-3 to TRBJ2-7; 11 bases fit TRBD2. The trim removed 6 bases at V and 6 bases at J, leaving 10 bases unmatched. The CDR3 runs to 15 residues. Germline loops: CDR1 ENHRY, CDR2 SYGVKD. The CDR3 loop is CAIRDSGGALGEQYF. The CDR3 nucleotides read TGTGCCATCAGGGATAGCGGGGGGGCTTTGGGCGAGCAGTACTTC.

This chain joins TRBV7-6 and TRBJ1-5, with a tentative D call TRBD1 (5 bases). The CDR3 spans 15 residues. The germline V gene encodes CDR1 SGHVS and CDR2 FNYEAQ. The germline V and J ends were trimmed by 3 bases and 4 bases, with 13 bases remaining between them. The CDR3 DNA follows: TGTGCCAGCAGCTTTCTCGGGACCGGTAATCAGCCCCAGCATTTT. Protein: CASSFLGTGNQPQHF.

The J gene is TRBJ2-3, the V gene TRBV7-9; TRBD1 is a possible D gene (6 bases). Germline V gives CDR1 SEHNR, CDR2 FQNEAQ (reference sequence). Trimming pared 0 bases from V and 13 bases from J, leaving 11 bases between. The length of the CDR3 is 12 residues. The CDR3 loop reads CASSLAQPGEYF. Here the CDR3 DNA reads TGTGCCAGCAGCTTAGCGCAGCCAGGGGAGTATTTT. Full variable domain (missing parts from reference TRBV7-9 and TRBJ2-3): DTGVSQNPRHKITKRGQNVTFRCDPISEHNRLYWYRQTLGQGPEFLTYFQNEAQLEKSRLLSDRFSAERPKGSFSTLEIQRTEQGDSAMYLCASSLAQPGEYFGPGTRLTVL.

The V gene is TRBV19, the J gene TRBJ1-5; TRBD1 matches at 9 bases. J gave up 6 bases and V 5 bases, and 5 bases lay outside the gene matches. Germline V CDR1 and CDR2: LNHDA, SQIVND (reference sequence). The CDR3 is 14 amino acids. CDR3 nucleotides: TGTGCCAGTAGTTCCACAGGGGGCGGTCAGCCCCAGCATTTT. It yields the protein CASSSTGGGQPQHF.

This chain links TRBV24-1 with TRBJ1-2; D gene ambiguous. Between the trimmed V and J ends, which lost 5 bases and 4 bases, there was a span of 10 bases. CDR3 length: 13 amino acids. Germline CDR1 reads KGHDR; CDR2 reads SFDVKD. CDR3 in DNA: TGTGCCACCAGTGGTTCAGGAGCCTATGGCTACACCTTC. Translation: CATSGSGAYGYTF.

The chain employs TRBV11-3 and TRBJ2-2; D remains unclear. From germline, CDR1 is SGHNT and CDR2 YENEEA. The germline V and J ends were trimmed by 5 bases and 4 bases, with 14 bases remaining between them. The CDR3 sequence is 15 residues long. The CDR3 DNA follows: TGTGCCAGCAGCCTAACTTGGGTCCGCACCGGGGAGCTGTTTTTT. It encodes CASSLTWVRTGELFF.

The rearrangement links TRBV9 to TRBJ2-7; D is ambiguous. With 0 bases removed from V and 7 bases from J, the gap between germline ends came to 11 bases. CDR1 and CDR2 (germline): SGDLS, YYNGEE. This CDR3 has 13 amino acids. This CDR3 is CASSVGHSREQYF. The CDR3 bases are TGTGCCAGCAGCGTAGGACACTCACGGGAGCAGTACTTC. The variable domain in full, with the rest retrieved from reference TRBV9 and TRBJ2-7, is DSGVTQTPKHLITATGQRVTLRCSPRSGDLSVYWYQQSLDQGLQFLIQYYNGEERAKGNILERFSAQQFPDLHSELNLSSLELGDSALYFCASSVGHSREQYFGPGTRLTVT.